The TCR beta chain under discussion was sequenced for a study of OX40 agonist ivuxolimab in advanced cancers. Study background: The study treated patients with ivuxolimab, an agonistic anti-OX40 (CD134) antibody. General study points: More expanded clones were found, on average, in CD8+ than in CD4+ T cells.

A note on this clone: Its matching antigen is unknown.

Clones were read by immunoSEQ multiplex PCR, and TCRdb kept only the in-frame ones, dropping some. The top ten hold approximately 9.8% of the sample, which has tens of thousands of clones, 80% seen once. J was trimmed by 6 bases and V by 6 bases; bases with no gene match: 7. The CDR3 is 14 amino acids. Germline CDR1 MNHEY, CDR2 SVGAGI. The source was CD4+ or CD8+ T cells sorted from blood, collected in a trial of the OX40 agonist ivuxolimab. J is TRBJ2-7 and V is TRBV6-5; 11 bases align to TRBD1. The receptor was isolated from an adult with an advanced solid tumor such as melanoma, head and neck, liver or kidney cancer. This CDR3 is CASRRTGGASEQYF. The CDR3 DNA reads TGTGCCAGCAGACGGACAGGGGGCGCGTCCGAGCAGTACTTC.